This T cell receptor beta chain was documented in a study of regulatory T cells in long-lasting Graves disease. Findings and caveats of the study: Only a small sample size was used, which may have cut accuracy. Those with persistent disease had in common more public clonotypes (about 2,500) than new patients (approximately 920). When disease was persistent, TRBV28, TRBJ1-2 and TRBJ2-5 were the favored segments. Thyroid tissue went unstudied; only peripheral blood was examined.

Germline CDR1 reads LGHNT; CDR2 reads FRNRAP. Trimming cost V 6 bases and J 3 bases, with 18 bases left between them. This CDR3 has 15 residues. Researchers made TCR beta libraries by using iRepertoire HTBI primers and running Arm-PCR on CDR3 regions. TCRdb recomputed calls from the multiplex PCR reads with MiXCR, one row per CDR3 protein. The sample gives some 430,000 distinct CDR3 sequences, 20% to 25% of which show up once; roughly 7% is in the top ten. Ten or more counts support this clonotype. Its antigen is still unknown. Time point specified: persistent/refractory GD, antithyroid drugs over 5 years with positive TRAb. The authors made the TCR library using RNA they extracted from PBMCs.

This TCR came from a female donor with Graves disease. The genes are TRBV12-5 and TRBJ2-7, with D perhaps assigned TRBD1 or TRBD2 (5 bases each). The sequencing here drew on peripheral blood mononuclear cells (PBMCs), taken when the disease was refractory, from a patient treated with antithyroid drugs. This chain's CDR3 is CASGLMGPEVYEQYF. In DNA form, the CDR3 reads TGTGCTAGTGGGCTAATGGGACCGGAGGTCTACGAGCAGTACTTC.